Each of the 12 T cell receptor beta chains below was sequenced from the same sample in a study of molecular identifiers for immune sequencing clone quantification. TCRdb redid the calling of the PCR reads with MiXCR, one entry per CDR3 protein. Of roughly 630,000 distinct CDR3 sequences in the sample, about 25% were seen once. Input material: naive CD8+ T cells from blood, with Jurkat cell RNA spiked in. Subset specified: FACS-sorted CD8+CD4-CCR7+CD45RA+ naive T cells. The receptors stem from a human donor in good health. Some libraries in this study had Jurkat cell RNA spiked in.

A word on this clonotype: A clone one base away is much larger, so this may be a read error. The chain employs TRBV5-6 and TRBJ2-7; 7 nucleotides line up with TRBD1. The germline V gene encodes CDR1 SGHDT and CDR2 YYEEEE. The CDR3 spans 13 residues. Here the CDR3 reads CAGSQGQYYEQYF. The CDR3 bases are TGTGCCGGCAGCCAGGGACAGTACTACGAGCAGTACTTC.

This clonotype came up a few times. A much larger clone is a single base away; this may be a read error. The V and J genes are TRBV2 and TRBJ1-3; no clear D gene. The CDR3 spans 13 residues. Trimming took off 2 bases at V and 11 bases at J, with 13 bases between the two ends. Germline V gene lookup returns CDR1 SNHLY and CDR2 FYNNEI. Here the CDR3 reads CASSEWNLPPIYF. The CDR3 DNA is TGTGCCAGCAGTGAATGGAACCTGCCCCCCATATATTTT.

In its sample, this clonotype was seen many times. This rearrangement joins TRBV4-3 to TRBJ2-7, with 8 bases matching TRBD2. The ends lost 0 bases at V and 0 bases at J; junction bases unmatched: 7. Germline values: CDR1 LGHNA, CDR2 YSLEER. The CDR3 loop spans 17 amino acids. CDR3: CASSQDVGSGASYEQYF. In DNA, the CDR3 is TGCGCCAGCAGCCAAGATGTTGGTAGCGGGGCCTCCTACGAGCAGTACTTC.

In regard to this clonotype: This could be a read error, since a much larger clone is one nucleotide away. This chain connects TRBV5-1 to TRBJ1-5, with D perhaps matching TRBD1 (5 bases). The germline V gene encodes CDR1 SGHRS and CDR2 YFSETQ. The CDR3 is 13 residues long. Trimming left V 4 bases short and J 5 bases short, with 10 bases between. CDR3 nucleotide sequence: TGCGCCAGCAGCCTGGGACGGTATCAGCCCCAGCATTTT. It translates to CASSLGRYQPQHF.

J is TRBJ1-1 and V is TRBV20-1; 7 positions match TRBD1. This CDR3 comprises 15 residues. Germline V CDR1 and CDR2: DFQATT, SNEGSKA (reference sequence). The V segment lost 8 bases and the J segment 2 bases; nucleotides outside the gene matches: 14. Here the CDR3 DNA reads TGCAGTACAATGGGACAGACTTTACTTAACACTGAAGCTTTCTTT. Encoded protein: CSTMGQTLLNTEAFF.

This clonotype was seen at least ten times. The chain uses TRBV7-8 and TRBJ2-1; D gene ambiguous. The V gene lost 0 bases and the J gene lost 0 bases, with 9 bases spanning the gap. The CDR3 length is 16 residues. Germline V gene lookup returns CDR1 SGHVS and CDR2 FQNEAQ. CDR3 DNA sequence: TGTGCCAGCAGCTTAGCTGGTCGAAGCTCCTACAATGAGCAGTTCTTC. Residues: CASSLAGRSSYNEQFF.

The chain combines TRBV28 with TRBJ1-1, with no clear D. Trimming removed 6 bases at V and 1 base at J, with 9 bases between. The CDR3 extends over 13 amino acids. The germline V gene encodes CDR1 MDHEN and CDR2 SYDVKM. CDR3 loop: CASSPIANTEAFF. The CDR3 bases are TGTGCCAGCAGCCCCATTGCGAACACTGAAGCTTTCTTT.

This clonotype was observed a handful of times. This chain uses TRBV9 with TRBJ2-2; 11 positions match TRBD2. This CDR3 is built from 21 residues. V lost 3 bases, J lost 0 bases, and 16 bases stayed unmatched. Per the germline V gene, CDR1 is SGDLS and CDR2 is YYNGEE. CDR3 sequence: CASSAERTSGFLVANTGELFF. The DNA of the CDR3 is TGTGCCAGCAGCGCCGAGAGGACTAGCGGGTTCCTTGTCGCGAACACCGGGGAGCTGTTTTTT.

This clonotype was observed a few times. CDR3: CASRIGQETQYF. As DNA, the CDR3 is TGCGCCAGCAGGATAGGCCAAGAGACCCAGTACTTC. V gene TRBV5-1 combines with J gene TRBJ2-5; D remains unclear. The V gene lost 5 bases and the J gene lost 1 base, with 6 bases spanning the gap. The germline gives CDR1 SGHRS, CDR2 YFSETQ. This CDR3 is built from 12 residues.

This clonotype was observed a few times. V is TRBV6-2 or TRBV6-3 and J is TRBJ2-7, with D unresolved. The V end was cut by 4 bases, the J end by 2 bases, with 12 bases between. CDR3 size: 14 residues. Per germline, CDR1 MNHEY and CDR2 SVGEGT. CDR3 protein: CASSSGGNPYEQYF. The CDR3 nucleotides read TGTGCCAGCAGTTCCGGTGGAAACCCCTACGAGCAGTACTTC.

This clonotype was observed at least ten times. The genes are TRBV12-3 or TRBV12-4 and TRBJ2-2; 10 bases are a match to TRBD2. J was trimmed by 1 base and V by 7 bases; bases with no gene match: 18. The CDR3 sequence is 20 residues long. DNA for the CDR3: TGTGCCAGCAACAACATCCGGGACACAACTAGCGGGGAGAACACCGGGGAGCTGTTTTTT. It encodes CASNNIRDTTSGENTGELFF.

At least ten counts were recorded for this clonotype. V is TRBV12-3 or TRBV12-4 and J is TRBJ2-7; D possibly corresponds to TRBD1 (5 bases). Trimming removed 6 bases at V and 1 base at J, with 10 bases between. This CDR3 is built from 13 residues. The chain's CDR3 is CASRPTESYEQYF. CDR3 sequence (DNA): TGTGCCAGCAGGCCGACAGAGTCCTACGAGCAGTACTTC.